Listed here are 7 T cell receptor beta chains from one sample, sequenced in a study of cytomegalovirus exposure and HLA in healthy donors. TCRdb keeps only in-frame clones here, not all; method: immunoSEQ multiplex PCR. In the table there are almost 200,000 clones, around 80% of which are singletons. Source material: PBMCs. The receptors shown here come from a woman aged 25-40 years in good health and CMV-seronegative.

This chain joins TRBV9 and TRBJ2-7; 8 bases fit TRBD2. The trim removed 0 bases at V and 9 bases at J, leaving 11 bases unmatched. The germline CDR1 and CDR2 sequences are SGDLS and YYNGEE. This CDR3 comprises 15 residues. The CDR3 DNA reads TGTGCCAGCAGCGTAGGTAGCGGGACCCCGCGGGTGCAGTACTTC. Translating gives CASSVGSGTPRVQYF.

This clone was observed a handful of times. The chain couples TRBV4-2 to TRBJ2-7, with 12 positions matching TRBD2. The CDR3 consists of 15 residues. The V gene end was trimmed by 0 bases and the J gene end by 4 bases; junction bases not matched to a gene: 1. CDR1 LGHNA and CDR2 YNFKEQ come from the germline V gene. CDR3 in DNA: TGTGCCAGCAGCCAAGATACTAGCGGGAGGTACGAGCAGTACTTC. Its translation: CASSQDTSGRYEQYF.

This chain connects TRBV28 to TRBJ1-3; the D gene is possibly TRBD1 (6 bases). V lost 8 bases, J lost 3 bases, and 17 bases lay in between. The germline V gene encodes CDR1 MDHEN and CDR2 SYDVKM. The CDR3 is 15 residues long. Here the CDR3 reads CASERGGDIGNTIYF. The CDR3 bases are TGTGCCAGCGAGCGGGGGGGGGACATTGGAAACACCATATATTTT.

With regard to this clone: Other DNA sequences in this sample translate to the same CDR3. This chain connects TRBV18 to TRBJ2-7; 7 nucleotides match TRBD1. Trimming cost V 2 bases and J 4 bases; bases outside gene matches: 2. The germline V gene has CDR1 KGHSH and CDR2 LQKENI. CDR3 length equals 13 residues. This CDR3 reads CASSPDRAYEQYF. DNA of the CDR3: TGTGCCAGCTCACCAGACAGGGCTTACGAGCAGTACTTC.

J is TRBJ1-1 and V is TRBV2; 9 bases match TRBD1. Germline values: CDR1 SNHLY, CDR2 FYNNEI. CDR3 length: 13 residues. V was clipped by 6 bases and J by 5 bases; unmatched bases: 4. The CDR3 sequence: CASRDRGVTEAFF. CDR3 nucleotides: TGTGCCAGCAGGGACAGGGGTGTGACTGAAGCTTTCTTT.

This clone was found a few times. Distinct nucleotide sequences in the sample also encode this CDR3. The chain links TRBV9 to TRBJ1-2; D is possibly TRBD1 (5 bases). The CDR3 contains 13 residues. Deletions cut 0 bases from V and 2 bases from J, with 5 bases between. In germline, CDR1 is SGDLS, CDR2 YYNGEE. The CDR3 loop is CASSVDRNYGYTF. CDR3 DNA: TGTGCCAGCAGCGTAGACAGGAACTATGGCTACACCTTC.

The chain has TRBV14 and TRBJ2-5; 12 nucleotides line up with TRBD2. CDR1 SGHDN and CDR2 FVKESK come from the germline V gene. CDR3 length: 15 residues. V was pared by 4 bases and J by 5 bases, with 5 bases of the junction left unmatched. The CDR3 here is CASSLGLAGSETQYF. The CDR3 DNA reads TGTGCCAGCAGCCTTGGACTAGCGGGGAGCGAGACCCAGTACTTC.